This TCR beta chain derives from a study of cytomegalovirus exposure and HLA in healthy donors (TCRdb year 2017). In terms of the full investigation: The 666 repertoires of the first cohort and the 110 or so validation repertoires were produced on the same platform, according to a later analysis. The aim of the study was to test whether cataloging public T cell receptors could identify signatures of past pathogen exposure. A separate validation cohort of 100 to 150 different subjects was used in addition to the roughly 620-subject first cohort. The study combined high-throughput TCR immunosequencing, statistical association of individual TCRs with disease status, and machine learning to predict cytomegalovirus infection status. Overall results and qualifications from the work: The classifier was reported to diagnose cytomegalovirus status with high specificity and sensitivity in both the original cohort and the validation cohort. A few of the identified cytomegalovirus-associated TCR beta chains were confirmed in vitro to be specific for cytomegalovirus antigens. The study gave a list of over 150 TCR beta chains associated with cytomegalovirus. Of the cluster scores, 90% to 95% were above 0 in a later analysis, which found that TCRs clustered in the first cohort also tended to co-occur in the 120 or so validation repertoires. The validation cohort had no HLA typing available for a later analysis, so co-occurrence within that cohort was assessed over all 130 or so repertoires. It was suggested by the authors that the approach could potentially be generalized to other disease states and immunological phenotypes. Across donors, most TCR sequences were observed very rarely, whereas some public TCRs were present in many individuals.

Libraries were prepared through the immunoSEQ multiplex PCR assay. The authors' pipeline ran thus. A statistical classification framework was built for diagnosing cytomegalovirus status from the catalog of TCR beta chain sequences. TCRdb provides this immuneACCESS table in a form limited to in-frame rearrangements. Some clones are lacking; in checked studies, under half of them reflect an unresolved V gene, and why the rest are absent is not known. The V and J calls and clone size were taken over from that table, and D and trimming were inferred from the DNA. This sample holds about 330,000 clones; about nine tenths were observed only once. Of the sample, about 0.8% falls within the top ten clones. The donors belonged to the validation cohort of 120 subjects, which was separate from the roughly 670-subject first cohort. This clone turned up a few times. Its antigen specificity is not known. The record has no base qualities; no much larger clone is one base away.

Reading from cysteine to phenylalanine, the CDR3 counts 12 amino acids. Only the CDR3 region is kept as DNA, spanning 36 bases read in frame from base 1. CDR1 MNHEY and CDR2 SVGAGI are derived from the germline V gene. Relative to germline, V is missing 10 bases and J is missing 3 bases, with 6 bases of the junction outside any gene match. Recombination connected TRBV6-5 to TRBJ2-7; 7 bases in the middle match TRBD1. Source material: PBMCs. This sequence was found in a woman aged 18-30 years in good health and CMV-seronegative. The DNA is TGTGCCACGGCGGACAGGAGCTACGAGCAGTACTTC. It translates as CATADRSYEQYF.